This is a list of T cell receptor beta chains from one sample in a study of graft-versus-host responses after intestinal transplantation. The table came from immunoSEQ multiplex PCR; TCRdb's copy has only in-frame clones and leaves some out. The sample lists roughly 40,000 clones; roughly 91% were seen once. The sequencing used PBMCs, collected around 280 days after transplant. The receptors come from a human patient who received an intestinal transplant, so some T cells may come from the graft donor. Each CDR3 is given with its conserved first and last residue. The D gene is left open where the match is weak. Clone size is given for some rows only: seen once, a few or many times, or a class if the clone is expanded.

j_gene	len	v_gene	abundance	d_gene	CDR3nt	CDR3aa
TRBJ2-7	15	TRBV15	.	.	TGTGCCACCAGCAGAGATCCAGGTCACTCCTACGAGCAGTACTTC	CATSRDPGHSYEQYF
TRBJ2-1	14	TRBV19	.	TRBD1	TGTGCCAGTACCAGGGCAGGGGGTCCCGATGAGCAGTTCTTC	CASTRAGGPDEQFF
TRBJ2-3	18	TRBV5-6	medium-sized	TRBD2	TGTGCCAGCAGCTTGGGACCCCCTCTAGCGGGAAACACAGATACGCAGTATTTT	CASSLGPPLAGNTDTQYF
TRBJ2-2	20	TRBV19	.	TRBD1	TGTGCCAGTAGTATGAAGATCAGGGCTAAGGACAGGTTGGAAACCGGGGAGCTGTTTTTT	CASSMKIRAKDRLETGELFF
TRBJ1-1	17	TRBV9	once	.	TGTGCCAGCAGCGAAAGACAGGATATGGAGTGGAACACTGAAGCTTTCTTT	CASSERQDMEWNTEAFF
TRBJ1-6	17	TRBV7-9	.	TRBD1	TGTGCCAGCAGCCTGACCAGAGTGACAGGGGATAATTCACCCCTCCACTTT	CASSLTRVTGDNSPLHF
TRBJ2-1	13	TRBV5-1	.	.	TGCGCCAGCAGCTTGGAGGTTTACAATGAGCAGTTCTTC	CASSLEVYNEQFF
TRBJ2-3	14	TRBV25-1	few	TRBD1	TGTGCCAGCACCGCGACAGGGGGCACAGATACGCAGTATTTT	CASTATGGTDTQYF
TRBJ2-5	14	TRBV11-1	.	.	TGTGCCAGCAGCTCGAGGACAGTCCGGGAGACCCAGTACTTC	CASSSRTVRETQYF
TRBJ1-5	13	TRBV19	.	.	TGTGCCAGTAGTTCAAAACGGGGTCAGCCCCAGCATTTT	CASSSKRGQPQHF
TRBJ1-5	13	TRBV27	once	.	TGTGCCAGCAGTTTATCAGTCTCTCAGCCCCAGCATTTT	CASSLSVSQPQHF
TRBJ1-6	15	TRBV18	.	TRBD1	TGTGCCAGCTCACCTGGGACAGGAGATAATTCACCCCTCCACTTT	CASSPGTGDNSPLHF
TRBJ1-4	15	TRBV5-6	.	.	TGTGCCAGCGGAACCCTTTCTGGGGGGGTGGAAAAACTGTTTTTT	CASGTLSGGVEKLFF
TRBJ2-7	12	TRBV30	.	.	TGTGCCTGGAGTGTCACCGGGGGCGAGCAGTACTTC	CAWSVTGGEQYF
TRBJ2-2	17	TRBV4-2	.	.	TGTGCCAGCAGCCAAGTGTATTCCTCCGGAGAGGGCGGGGAGCTGTTTTTT	CASSQVYSSGEGGELFF
TRBJ2-6	21	TRBV4-1	.	TRBD2	TGCGCCAGCAGCCAAGATTCCAGACTAGCGGGGGGGCATGTCCGGGCCAACGTCCTGACTTTC	CASSQDSRLAGGHVRANVLTF
TRBJ2-5	13	TRBV11-2	.	.	TGTGCCAGCGAGTGGCAGTTTCGAGAGACCCAGTACTTC	CASEWQFRETQYF
TRBJ2-3	12	TRBV27	once	.	TGTGCCAGCAGTCCCGACAGGTATACGCAGTATTTT	CASSPDRYTQYF
TRBJ2-5	18	TRBV7-9	.	TRBD2	TGTGCCAGCAGCCCAGGACTAGCGGGGGGGGACTTCCAAGAGACCCAGTACTTC	CASSPGLAGGDFQETQYF
TRBJ2-5	13	TRBV5-6	.	.	TGTGCCAGCACCAACAGGAATTCTGAGACCCAGTACTTC	CASTNRNSETQYF
TRBJ2-2	15	TRBV18	.	.	TGTGCCAGCTCATACATACTAGCAGATACCGGGGAGCTGTTTTTT	CASSYILADTGELFF
TRBJ1-3	11	TRBV20-1	.	.	TGCAGTACTATAATTGGAAACACCATATATTTT	CSTIIGNTIYF
TRBJ1-6	13	TRBV29-1	.	.	TGCAGCGTGCTCGAGGGGACTAATTCACCCCTCCACTTT	CSVLEGTNSPLHF
TRBJ2-7	13	TRBV5-1	.	TRBD1	TGCGCCAGCAGCACGGACAGGGTCTACGAGCAGTACTTC	CASSTDRVYEQYF
TRBJ1-4	15	TRBV5-5	.	.	TGTGCCAGCAGACAGACCGGGACAACCCTAGAAAAACTGTTTTTT	CASRQTGTTLEKLFF
TRBJ2-5	14	TRBV11-2	.	TRBD2	TGTGCCAGCAGCCTAGCGGGGATACAAGAGACCCAGTACTTC	CASSLAGIQETQYF
TRBJ1-4	18	TRBV7-8	.	.	TGTGCCAGCAGCCAAAGGAGGTTCGGACTTAAGACTAATGAAAAACTGTTTTTT	CASSQRRFGLKTNEKLFF
TRBJ1-6	14	TRBV6-1	.	.	TGTGCCAGCAGTCCCCGACAGCTTAATTCACCCCTCCACTTT	CASSPRQLNSPLHF
TRBJ2-5	18	TRBV14	.	TRBD2	TGTGCCAGCAGCCAAGGATCGGTTAGCGGGGTTTGGGCAGAGACCCAGTACTTC	CASSQGSVSGVWAETQYF
TRBJ2-2	17	TRBV7-7	.	.	TGTGCCAGCAGCGCCCTGATCCAGGGGGCGGGAGGAGGGGAGCTGTTTTTT	CASSALIQGAGGGELFF
TRBJ2-3	15	TRBV7-8	.	.	TGTGCCAGCAGCTTCGGCTCGATCGAAACAGATACGCAGTATTTT	CASSFGSIETDTQYF
TRBJ2-7	14	TRBV6-1	.	TRBD2	TGTGCCAGCAGTGCTTCGGGACTACCCTACGAGCAGTACTTC	CASSASGLPYEQYF
TRBJ2-1	15	TRBV29-1	.	TRBD2	TGCAGCGTTGAAGAACCCAGACTAGCGGACTATGAGCAGTTCTTC	CSVEEPRLADYEQFF
TRBJ1-5	15	TRBV6-6	once	TRBD1	TGTGCCAGCAGCTTCGGACAGGGGGTGCGGCAGCCCCAGCATTTT	CASSFGQGVRQPQHF
TRBJ1-1	13	TRBV5-1	once	.	TGCGCCAGCAGAACCAATACAGGGCTCATGGCTTTCTTT	CASRTNTGLMAFF
TRBJ2-1	18	TRBV14	once	.	TGTGCCAGCAGCCAATGGGGGGACTGGAGGGATGCTTACAATGAGCAGTTCTTC	CASSQWGDWRDAYNEQFF
TRBJ2-5	15	TRBV11-3	.	.	TGTGCCAGCAGCACCCCGGTACAGGGTAGAAAGACCCAGTACTTC	CASSTPVQGRKTQYF
TRBJ1-6	14	TRBV15	.	TRBD1	TGTGCCACCAGCAGGGGACAGCCTAATTCACCCCTCCACTTT	CATSRGQPNSPLHF
TRBJ2-3	18	TRBV6-1	.	.	TGTGCCAGCAGTGAACGCAGGGAATACCCGAGATCCACAGATACGCAGTATTTT	CASSERREYPRSTDTQYF
TRBJ2-7	13	TRBV30	.	.	TGTGCCTGGAGCGGGGACACCCCCTACGAGCAGTACTTC	CAWSGDTPYEQYF
TRBJ1-1	16	TRBV7-6	.	TRBD1	TGTGCCAGCAGCCCGGCTCTCCAGGGGGGAGCCACTGAAGCTTTCTTT	CASSPALQGGATEAFF
TRBJ2-1	15	TRBV27	.	.	TGTGCCAGCAGTTTTGGCGGGGCTATCTACAATGAGCAGTTCTTC	CASSFGGAIYNEQFF
TRBJ2-2	15	TRBV29-1	.	TRBD1	TGCAGCGTTGTTCCGGACAGGGGTAACACCGGGGAGCTGTTTTTT	CSVVPDRGNTGELFF
TRBJ1-1	15	TRBV6-6	once	.	TGTGCCAGCAGTTACTTCCCAGGGATGAACACTGAAGCTTTCTTT	CASSYFPGMNTEAFF
TRBJ2-1	13	TRBV7-9	.	.	TGTGCCAGCACCTCCCATCCCTACAATGAGCAGTTCTTC	CASTSHPYNEQFF
TRBJ2-3	16	TRBV6-5	.	.	TGTGCCAGCAGTTATGTGGGCCCCCTTCATATAGATACGCAGTATTTT	CASSYVGPLHIDTQYF
TRBJ1-2	14	TRBV19	.	.	TGTGCCAGTAGTATAGGGAACACCAACTATGGCTACACCTTC	CASSIGNTNYGYTF
TRBJ1-1	14	TRBV4-1	.	.	TGCGCCAGCAGCCAAACCAAGGGGTTCGATGAAGCTTTCTTT	CASSQTKGFDEAFF
TRBJ2-5	15	TRBV15	.	TRBD2	TGTGCCACCAGCAGAGACGGGGGGACTGGAGAGACCCAGTACTTC	CATSRDGGTGETQYF
TRBJ1-1	14	TRBV5-1	.	.	TGCGCCAGCAGCTTGCCCCTAGGGAACACTGAAGCTTTCTTT	CASSLPLGNTEAFF